The clone carrying this TCR beta chain was counted many times. The length of the CDR3 is 16 residues. The germline gives CDR1 SGHVS, CDR2 FNYEAQ. V was trimmed by 7 bases and J by 4 bases, leaving 22 bases between them. TCRdb called the 5' RACE reads again in MiXCR, with one record for every CDR3 protein. Among roughly 38,000 distinct CDR3 sequences listed, about 2.5% were seen once. These data belong to a study of neurological immune-mediated disorders. Across the whole study: Disease course was recorded as relapsing-remitting for around 31 and secondary progressive for about 8.5% of the roughly 34 multiple sclerosis patients.

Source material: PBMCs. The TCR sequence derives from a young man with multiple sclerosis. The chain joins TRBV7-6 to TRBJ2-5; TRBD2 is a possible D gene (6 bases). The DNA of the CDR3 is TGTGCCAGCATAGAGTCGGCGGGGTTTGGTGGAGAGACCCAGTACTTC. Translation: CASIESAGFGGETQYF. The variable domain in full, completed from reference TRBV7-6 and TRBJ2-5, reads GAGVSQSPRYKVTKRGQDVALRCDPISGHVSLYWYRQALGQGPEFLTYFNYEAQQDKSGLPNDRFSAERPEGSISTLTIQRTEQRDSAMYRCASIESAGFGGETQYFGPGTRLLVL.